This entry lists 5 T cell receptor beta chains sequenced from one sample in a study of blood T cell repertoires in COVID-19. Some clones are missing from TCRdb's copy, which holds only in-frame ones; the method was immunoSEQ multiplex PCR. In the table there are hundreds of thousands of clones, roughly four fifths of which are singletons. Sequenced sample: peripheral blood. These receptors were collected from a woman older than 75 with acute or convalescent COVID-19.

CDR3 in amino acids: CSVEEHQGRETQYF. The CDR3, as DNA: TGCAGCGTTGAAGAGCACCAGGGAAGGGAGACCCAGTACTTC. This chain links TRBV29-1 with TRBJ2-5, with TRBD1 as a possible D gene (5 bases). The germline V gene has CDR1 SQVTM and CDR2 ANQGSEA. The CDR3 is made up of 14 amino acids. Trimming removed 0 bases from V and 5 bases from J, with 13 bases in between. Drawing the rest from reference TRBV29-1 and TRBJ2-5, the complete variable domain is SAVISQKPSRDICQRGTSLTIQCQVDSQVTMMFWYRQQPGQSLTLIATANQGSEATYESGFVIDKFPISRPNLTFSTLTVSNMSPEDSSIYLCSVEEHQGRETQYFGPGTRLLVL.

This rearrangement joins TRBV2 to TRBJ1-5; no definite D call. Deletions cut 6 bases from V and 3 bases from J, with 9 bases between. Germline CDR1 SNHLY, CDR2 FYNNEI. The CDR3 has 13 amino acids. The CDR3 bases are TGTGCCAGCAGCCGACAAATCAATCAGCCCCAGCATTTT. It encodes CASSRQINQPQHF.

This chain joins TRBV7-9 and TRBJ2-4; 7 bases are a match to TRBD1. V shed 2 bases and J 0 bases; nucleotides not matched to a gene: 7. Germline CDR1 and CDR2: SEHNR and FQNEAQ (reference sequence). This CDR3 is built from 17 residues. CDR3 sequence (DNA): TGTGCCAGCAGCTTAAGGGGACAGCCACTAGCCAAAAACATTCAGTACTTC. Its protein is CASSLRGQPLAKNIQYF.

V gene TRBV20-1 combines with J gene TRBJ2-5; 10 nucleotides match TRBD2. Germline-derived CDR1 and CDR2 are DFQATT and SNEGSKA (reference sequence). J lost 5 bases, V lost 3 bases, and 6 bases had no gene match. The CDR3 has 14 residues. CDR3 nucleotide sequence: TGCAGTGCTAGTGTAGCGGGGGGTGGTGAGACCCAGTACTTC. This sequence encodes CSASVAGGGETQYF.

V usage is TRBV2 and J usage is TRBJ2-7; unclear D gene. The CDR3 runs 16 residues. From germline, CDR1 is SNHLY and CDR2 FYNNEI. Trimming shortened V by 5 bases and J by 2 bases, and 19 bases separated the two germline ends. In DNA form, the CDR3 reads TGTGCCAGCAGTCCCTCAATTCAGGTTACCCCCTACGAGCAGTACTTC. This gives the protein CASSPSIQVTPYEQYF. The entire variable domain, with the rest obtained from reference TRBV2 and TRBJ2-7, is as follows: EPEVTQTPSHQVTQMGQEVILRCVPISNHLYFYWYRQILGQKVEFLVSFYNNEISEKSEIFDDQFSVERPDGSNFTLKIRSTKLEDSAMYFCASSPSIQVTPYEQYFGPGTRLTVT.